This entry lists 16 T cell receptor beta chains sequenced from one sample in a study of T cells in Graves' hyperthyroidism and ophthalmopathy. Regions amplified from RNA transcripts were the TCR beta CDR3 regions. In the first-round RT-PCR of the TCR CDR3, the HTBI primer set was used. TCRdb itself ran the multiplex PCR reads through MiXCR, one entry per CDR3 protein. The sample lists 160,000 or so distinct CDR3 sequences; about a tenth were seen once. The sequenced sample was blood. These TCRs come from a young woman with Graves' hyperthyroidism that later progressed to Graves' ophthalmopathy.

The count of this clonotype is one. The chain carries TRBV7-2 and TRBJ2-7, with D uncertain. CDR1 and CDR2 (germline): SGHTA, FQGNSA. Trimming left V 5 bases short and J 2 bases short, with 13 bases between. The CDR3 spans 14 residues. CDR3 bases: TGTGCCAGCAGCCCCTGGGCCACCCCCTACGAGCAGTACTTC. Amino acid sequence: CASSPWATPYEQYF. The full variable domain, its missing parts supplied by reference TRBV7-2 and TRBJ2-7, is GAGVSQSPSNKVTEKGKDVELRCDPISGHTALYWYRQSLGQGLEFLIYFQGNSAPDKSGLPSDRFSAERTGGSVSTLTIQRTQQEDSAVYLCASSPWATPYEQYFGPGTRLTVT.

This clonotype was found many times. CDR3: CASKYQGFTGELFF. In DNA form, the CDR3 reads TGTGCCAGCAAGTACCAGGGGTTTACCGGGGAGCTGTTTTTT. The V call is TRBV2, the J call TRBJ2-2; D may be TRBD1 (6 bases). Trimming took 7 bases from V and 5 from J, leaving 14 bases between them. There are 14 residues in the CDR3. Germline V lookup: CDR1 SNHLY, CDR2 FYNNEI.

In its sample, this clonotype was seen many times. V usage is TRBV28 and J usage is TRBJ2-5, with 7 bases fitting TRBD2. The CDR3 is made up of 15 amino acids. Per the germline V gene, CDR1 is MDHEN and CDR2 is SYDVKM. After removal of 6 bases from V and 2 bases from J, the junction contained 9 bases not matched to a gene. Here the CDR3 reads CASSLGPGGQETQYF. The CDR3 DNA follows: TGTGCCAGCAGCCTTGGTCCGGGAGGACAAGAGACCCAGTACTTC.

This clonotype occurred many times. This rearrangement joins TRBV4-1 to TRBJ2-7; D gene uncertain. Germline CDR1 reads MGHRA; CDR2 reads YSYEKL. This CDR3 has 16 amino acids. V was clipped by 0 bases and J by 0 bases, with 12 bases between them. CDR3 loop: CASSQDWGFSSYEQYF. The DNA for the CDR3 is TGCGCCAGCAGCCAAGATTGGGGATTTAGCTCCTACGAGCAGTACTTC.

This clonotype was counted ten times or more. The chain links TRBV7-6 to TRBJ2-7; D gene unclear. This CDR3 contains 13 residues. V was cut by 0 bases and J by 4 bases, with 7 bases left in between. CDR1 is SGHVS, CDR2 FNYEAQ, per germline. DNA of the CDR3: TGTGCCAGCAGCTTAGCGATGGGGTACGAGCAGTACTTC. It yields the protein CASSLAMGYEQYF.

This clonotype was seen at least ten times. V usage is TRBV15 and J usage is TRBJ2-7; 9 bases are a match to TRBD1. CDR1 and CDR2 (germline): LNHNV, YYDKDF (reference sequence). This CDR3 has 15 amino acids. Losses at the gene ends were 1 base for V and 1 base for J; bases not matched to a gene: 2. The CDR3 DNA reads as TGTGCCACCAGCAGAGCCGGGACAGGGTCCTACGAGCAGTACTTC. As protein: CATSRAGTGSYEQYF.

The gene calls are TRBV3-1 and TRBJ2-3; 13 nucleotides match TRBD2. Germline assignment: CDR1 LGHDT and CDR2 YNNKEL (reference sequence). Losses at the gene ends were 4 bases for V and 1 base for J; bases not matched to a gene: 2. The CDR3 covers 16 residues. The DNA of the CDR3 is TGTGCCAGCAGCCGTGGACTAGCGGGGGGCACAGATACGCAGTATTTT. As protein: CASSRGLAGGTDTQYF.

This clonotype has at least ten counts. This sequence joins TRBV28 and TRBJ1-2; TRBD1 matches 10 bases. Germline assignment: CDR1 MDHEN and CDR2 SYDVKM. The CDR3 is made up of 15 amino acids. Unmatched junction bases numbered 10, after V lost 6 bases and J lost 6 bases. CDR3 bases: TGTGCCAGCAGGAGGGACAGGGGCGTAAAGGATGGCTACACCTTC. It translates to CASRRDRGVKDGYTF.

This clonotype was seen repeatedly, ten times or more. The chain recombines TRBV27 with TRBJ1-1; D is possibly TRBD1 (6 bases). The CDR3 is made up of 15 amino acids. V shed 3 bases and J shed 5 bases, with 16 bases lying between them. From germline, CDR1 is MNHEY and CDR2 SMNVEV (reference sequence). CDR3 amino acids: CASSFGRGGKTEAFF. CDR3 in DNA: TGTGCCAGCAGTTTCGGCAGGGGAGGGAAGACTGAAGCTTTCTTT.

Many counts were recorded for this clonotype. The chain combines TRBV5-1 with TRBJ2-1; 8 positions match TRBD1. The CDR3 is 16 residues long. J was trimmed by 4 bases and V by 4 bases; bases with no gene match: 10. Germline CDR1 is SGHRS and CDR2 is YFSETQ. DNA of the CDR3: TGCGCCAGCAGCGGGCAGGGGGCGGAACTATACAATGAGCAGTTCTTC. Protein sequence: CASSGQGAELYNEQFF. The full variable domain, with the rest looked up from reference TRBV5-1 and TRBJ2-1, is KAGVTQTPRYLIKTRGQQVTLSCSPISGHRSVSWYQQTPGQGLQFLFEYFSETQRNKGNFPGRFSGRQFSNSRSEMNVSTLELGDSALYLCASSGQGAELYNEQFFGPGTRLTVL.

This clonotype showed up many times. The CDR3 here is CASSVEDQPQHF. The CDR3 nucleotides are TGTGCCAGCAGTGTTGAGGACCAGCCCCAGCATTTT. The genes are TRBV28 and TRBJ1-5; D gene uncertain. The CDR3 consists of 12 residues. The V and J ends lost 5 bases and 7 bases respectively, with 9 bases between them. Germline CDR1 is MDHEN and CDR2 is SYDVKM.

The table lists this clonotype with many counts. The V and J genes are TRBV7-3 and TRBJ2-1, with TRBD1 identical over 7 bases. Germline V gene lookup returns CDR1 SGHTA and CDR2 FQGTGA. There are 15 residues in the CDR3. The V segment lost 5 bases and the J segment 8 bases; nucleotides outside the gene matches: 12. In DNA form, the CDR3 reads TGTGCCAGCAGCAATATAGGGGGCGGTGTGGATGAGCAGTTCTTC. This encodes CASSNIGGGVDEQFF.

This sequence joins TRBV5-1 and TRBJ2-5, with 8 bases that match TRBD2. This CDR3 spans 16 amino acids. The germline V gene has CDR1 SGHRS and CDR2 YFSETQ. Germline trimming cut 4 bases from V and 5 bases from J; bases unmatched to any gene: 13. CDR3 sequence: CASSPSPEVAGETQYF. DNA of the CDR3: TGCGCCAGCAGCCCATCCCCCGAGGTAGCGGGGGAGACCCAGTACTTC.

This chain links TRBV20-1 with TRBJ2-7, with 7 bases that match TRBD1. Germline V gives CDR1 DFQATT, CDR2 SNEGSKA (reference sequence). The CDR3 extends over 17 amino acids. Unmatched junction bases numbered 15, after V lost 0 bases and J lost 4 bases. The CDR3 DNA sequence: TGCAGTGCTAGAGATCACGGCGGAAGGGGGCGCATATACGAGCAGTACTTC. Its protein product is CSARDHGGRGRIYEQYF.

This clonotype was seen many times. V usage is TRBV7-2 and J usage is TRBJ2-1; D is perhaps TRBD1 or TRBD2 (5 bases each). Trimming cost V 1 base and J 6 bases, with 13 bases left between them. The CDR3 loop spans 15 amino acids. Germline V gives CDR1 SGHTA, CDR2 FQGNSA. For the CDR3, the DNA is TGTGCCAGCAGCTTAGGGGGGAGAACGGCCAATGAGCAGTTCTTC. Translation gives CASSLGGRTANEQFF.

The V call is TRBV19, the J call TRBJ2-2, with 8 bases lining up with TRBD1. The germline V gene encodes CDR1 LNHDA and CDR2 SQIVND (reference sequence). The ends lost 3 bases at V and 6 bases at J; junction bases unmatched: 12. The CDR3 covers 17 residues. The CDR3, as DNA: TGTGCCAGTAGTATTGGTGATGGGCAGGGGGCGTCCGGGGAGCTGTTTTTT. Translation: CASSIGDGQGASGELFF.